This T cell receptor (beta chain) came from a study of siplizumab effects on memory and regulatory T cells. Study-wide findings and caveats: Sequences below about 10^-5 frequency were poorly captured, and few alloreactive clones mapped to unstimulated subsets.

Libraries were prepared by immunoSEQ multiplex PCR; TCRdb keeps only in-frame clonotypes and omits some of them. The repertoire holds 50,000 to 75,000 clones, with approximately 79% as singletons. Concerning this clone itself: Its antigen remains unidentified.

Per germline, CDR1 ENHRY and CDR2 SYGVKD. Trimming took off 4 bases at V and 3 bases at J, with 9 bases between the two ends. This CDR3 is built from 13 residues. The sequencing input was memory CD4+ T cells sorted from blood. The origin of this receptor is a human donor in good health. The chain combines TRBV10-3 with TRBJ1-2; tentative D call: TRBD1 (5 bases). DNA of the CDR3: TGTGCCATCAGTGCCGACAGAGACTATGGCTACACCTTC. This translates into CAISADRDYGYTF.